The 5 T cell receptor beta chains presented below share a single source sample, sequenced in a study of blood T cell repertoires in COVID-19. Assay: immunoSEQ multiplex PCR; the TCRdb copy retains only in-frame clones and omits some. The table records hundreds of thousands of clones, under 90% of them present only once. The specimen was PBMCs or T cells enriched from blood (not recorded which). These receptors were taken from a woman aged 45-59 years who had been exposed to COVID-19.

The V and J genes are TRBV5-6 and TRBJ1-1; TRBD1 is a possible D gene (5 bases). The CDR3 loop spans 13 amino acids. Germline V gene lookup returns CDR1 SGHDT and CDR2 YYEEEE. Between the trimmed V and J ends, which lost 2 bases and 4 bases, there was a span of 9 bases. This CDR3 is CASSFSGFTEAFF. CDR3 DNA sequence: TGTGCCAGCAGCTTTTCAGGGTTCACTGAAGCTTTCTTT.

The chain links TRBV14 to TRBJ1-1; possible D gene TRBD1, 5 bases. Trimming pared 3 bases from V and 5 bases from J, leaving 16 bases between. The CDR3 length is 15 residues. The V gene's germline CDR1 is SGHDN and CDR2 FVKESK. The CDR3 DNA follows: TGTGCCAGCAGCCAGTCTTTTGGCGGGGGAACTGAAGCTTTCTTT. Its translation: CASSQSFGGGTEAFF.

The CDR3 DNA sequence: TGTGCCAGCAGCGCGTCCGCCGGACAGGCCTACACCGGGGAGCTGTTTTTT. This gives the protein CASSASAGQAYTGELFF. This chain links TRBV9 with TRBJ2-2; 7 nucleotides line up with TRBD1. Germline values: CDR1 SGDLS, CDR2 YYNGEE. V was clipped by 3 bases and J by 3 bases; unmatched bases: 11. This CDR3 has 17 residues.

This clone has a count of ten or more. The sample carries other DNA sequences with the same CDR3. The chain links TRBV28 to TRBJ1-2, with D unclear. This CDR3 has 15 residues. CDR1 and CDR2 (germline): MDHEN, SYDVKM. V was cut by 1 base and J by 4 bases, with 13 bases left in between. The CDR3 DNA reads as TGTGCCAGCAGTTTATCCCCACCCGGCGGCTATGGCTACACCTTC. It encodes CASSLSPPGGYGYTF.

This clone occurred once. The chain uses TRBV4-2 and TRBJ2-2; D possibly corresponds to TRBD1 (5 bases). Per germline, CDR1 LGHNA and CDR2 YNFKEQ. The CDR3 totals 16 residues. The V end lost 0 bases, the J end lost 5 bases, and 13 bases lay between the germline ends. Here the CDR3 DNA reads TGTGCCAGCAGCCAAGAAGGTTCGACAGCAACCGGGGAGCTGTTTTTT. Amino acids: CASSQEGSTATGELFF.